This T cell receptor (beta chain) was sequenced for a study of blood T cell repertoires in COVID-19. Study-level background: Researchers got acute and convalescent COVID-19 samples from the United States, Italy and Spain. Sources were T cells, B-cell-depleted T cells, or PBMCs; the material itself was cDNA or gDNA.

This CDR3 region has 14 residues. Germline V lookup: CDR1 SGHRS, CDR2 YFSETQ. V shed 2 bases and J shed 4 bases, with 12 bases lying between them. Method: immunoSEQ multiplex PCR; TCRdb's copy keeps in-frame clones and lacks some. Among roughly 290,000 clones, more than 75% were seen once, and the ten largest hold approximately 7.8%. The gene calls are TRBV5-1 and TRBJ1-1; D perhaps matches TRBD1 (6 bases). The clonotype originates from a woman in her fifties or sixties who had recovered from COVID-19. The sequencing sample was made of peripheral blood. The CDR3 DNA reads as TGCGCCAGCAGCTTTCGGGACATAAGCACTGAAGCTTTCTTT. Its translation: CASSFRDISTEAFF.